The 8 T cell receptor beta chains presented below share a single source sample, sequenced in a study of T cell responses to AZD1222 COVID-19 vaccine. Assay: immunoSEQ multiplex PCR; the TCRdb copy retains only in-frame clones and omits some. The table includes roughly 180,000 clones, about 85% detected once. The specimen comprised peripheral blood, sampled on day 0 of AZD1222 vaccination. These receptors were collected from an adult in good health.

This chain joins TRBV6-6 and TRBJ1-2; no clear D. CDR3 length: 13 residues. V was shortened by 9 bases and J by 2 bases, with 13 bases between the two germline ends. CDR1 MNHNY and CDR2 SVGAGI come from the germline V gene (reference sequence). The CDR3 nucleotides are TGTGCCAGTCGGACCGGCAGGAACTATGGCTACACCTTC. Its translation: CASRTGRNYGYTF.

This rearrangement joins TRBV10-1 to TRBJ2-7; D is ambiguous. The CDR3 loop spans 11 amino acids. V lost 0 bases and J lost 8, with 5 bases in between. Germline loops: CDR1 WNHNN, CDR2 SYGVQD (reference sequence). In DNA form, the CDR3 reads TGCGCCAGCAGTGAGTCAGGACAGCAGTACTTC. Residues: CASSESGQQYF.

The CDR3 DNA sequence: TGTGCCAGTAGCAGAGGGGTTCTCTTAAGTTCTTCCTATGGCTACACCTTC. This encodes CASSRGVLLSSSYGYTF. V gene TRBV19 combines with J gene TRBJ1-2, with D perhaps matching TRBD1 (5 bases). CDR1 and CDR2 (germline): LNHDA, SQIVND (reference sequence). The CDR3 extends over 17 amino acids. V was trimmed by 6 bases and J by 4 bases, leaving 24 bases between them.

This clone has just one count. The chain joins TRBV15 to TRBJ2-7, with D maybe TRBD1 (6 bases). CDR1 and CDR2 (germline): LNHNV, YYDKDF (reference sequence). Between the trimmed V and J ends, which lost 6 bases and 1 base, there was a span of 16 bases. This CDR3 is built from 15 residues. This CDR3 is CATSVGAGVSYEQYF. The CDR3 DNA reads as TGTGCCACCAGTGTCGGGGCAGGGGTTTCCTACGAGCAGTACTTC.

CDR3 coding DNA: TGTGCCAGCAGCCCGGCACCGGGACAGAAAAACATTCAGTACTTC. Protein product: CASSPAPGQKNIQYF. The chain recombines TRBV9 with TRBJ2-4; TRBD1 matches at 7 bases. Germline V gene data show CDR1 as SGDLS and CDR2 as YYNGEE. This CDR3 has 15 residues. The ends lost 4 bases at V and 4 bases at J; junction bases unmatched: 8.

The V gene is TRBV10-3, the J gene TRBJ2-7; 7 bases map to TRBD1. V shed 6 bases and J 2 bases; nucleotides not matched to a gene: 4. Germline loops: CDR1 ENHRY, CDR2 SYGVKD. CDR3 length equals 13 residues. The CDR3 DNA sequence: TGTGCCATCAGCCGGGACAGCGCCTACGAGCAGTACTTC. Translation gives CAISRDSAYEQYF.

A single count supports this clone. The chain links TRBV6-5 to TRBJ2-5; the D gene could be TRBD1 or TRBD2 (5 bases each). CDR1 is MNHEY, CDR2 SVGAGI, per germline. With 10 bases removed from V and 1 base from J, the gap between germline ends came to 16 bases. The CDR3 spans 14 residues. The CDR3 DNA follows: TGTGCCACCTCCCGGGACCCCTTCCAAGAGACCCAGTACTTC. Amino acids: CATSRDPFQETQYF.

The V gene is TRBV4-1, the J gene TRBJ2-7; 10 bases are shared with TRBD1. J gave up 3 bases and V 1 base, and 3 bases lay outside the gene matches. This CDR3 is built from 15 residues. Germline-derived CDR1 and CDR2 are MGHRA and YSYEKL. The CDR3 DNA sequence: TGCGCCAGCAGCCAAGCCCGGGACAGGGGCTACGAGCAGTACTTC. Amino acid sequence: CASSQARDRGYEQYF.